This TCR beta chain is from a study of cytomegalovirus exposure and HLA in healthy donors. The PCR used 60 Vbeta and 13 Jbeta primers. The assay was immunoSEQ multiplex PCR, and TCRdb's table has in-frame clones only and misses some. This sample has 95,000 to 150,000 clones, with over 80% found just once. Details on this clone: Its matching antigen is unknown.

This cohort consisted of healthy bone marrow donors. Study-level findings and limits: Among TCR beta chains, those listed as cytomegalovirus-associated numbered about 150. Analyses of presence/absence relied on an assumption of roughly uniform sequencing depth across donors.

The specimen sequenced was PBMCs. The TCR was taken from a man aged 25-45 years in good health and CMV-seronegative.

The CDR3 coding sequence is TGTGCCAGTAGTACTAACCGGGACAGCCGCAATTCACCCCTCCACTTT. Protein: CASSTNRDSRNSPLHF. V gene TRBV19 combines with J gene TRBJ1-6, with 7 bases matching TRBD1. The CDR3 runs 16 residues. Trimming took 4 bases from V and 7 from J; bases not matched to a gene: 10. CDR1 LNHDA and CDR2 SQIVND come from the germline V gene (reference sequence).